These 22 T cell receptor beta chains were all obtained from the same sample, sequenced in a study of blood T cell repertoires in COVID-19. The assay was immunoSEQ multiplex PCR, and TCRdb's table has in-frame clones only and misses some. The sample has around 180,000 clones; about 85% are singletons. Sequencing input: peripheral blood. Receptors originate from a man aged 60 to 75 with acute or convalescent COVID-19.

The genes are TRBV10-3 and TRBJ1-6; D is unresolved. This CDR3 has 16 amino acids. Germline CDR1 is ENHRY and CDR2 is SYGVKD. The V and J ends lost 4 bases and 9 bases respectively, with 19 bases between them. The CDR3 spells CAISVTQVDVGSPLHF. The DNA of the CDR3 is TGTGCCATCAGTGTAACCCAGGTCGACGTTGGTTCACCCCTCCACTTT.

The V gene is TRBV11-3, the J gene TRBJ2-1, with 10 bases matching TRBD1. Trimming removed 4 bases from V and 6 bases from J; junction bases left unmatched: 6. The germline CDR1 and CDR2 sequences are SGHNT and YENEEA. The CDR3 spans 15 residues. The CDR3 here is CASSSRQGAINEQFF. The CDR3, as DNA: TGTGCCAGCAGCTCCCGACAGGGGGCTATCAATGAGCAGTTCTTC.

The chain uses TRBV6-5 and TRBJ1-2; a possible D gene is TRBD1 (6 bases). CDR1 is MNHEY and CDR2 is SVGAGI in the germline V gene. V dropped 6 bases and J dropped 1 base, with 9 bases sitting between them. The CDR3 is 13 amino acids. The CDR3 coding sequence is TGTGCCAGCAGGAGACAGGTTAACTATGGCTACACCTTC. This codes for CASRRQVNYGYTF.

The J gene is TRBJ1-5, the V gene TRBV10-3, with 9 positions matching TRBD1. V lost 3 bases to trimming and J lost 6 bases; unmatched junction nucleotides: 9. CDR3 size: 16 residues. Germline V gene data show CDR1 as ENHRY and CDR2 as SYGVKD. Here the CDR3 DNA reads TGTGCCATCAGTGATTCGGACAGGGGTCTAGGTCAGCCCCAGCATTTT. Amino acid sequence: CAISDSDRGLGQPQHF.

The V gene is TRBV27, the J gene TRBJ2-7, with TRBD1 identical over 9 bases. This CDR3 region has 15 residues. Germline lookup yields CDR1 MNHEY and CDR2 SMNVEV (reference sequence). The trim removed 5 bases at V and 4 bases at J, leaving 9 bases unmatched. The CDR3 DNA reads TGTGCCAGCAGTCCCCTGACAGGGGGGCGTTACGAGCAGTACTTC. The encoded protein is CASSPLTGGRYEQYF.

This clone was detected only once. The CDR3 sequence is CASNLAGVAPNEQFF. CDR3 in DNA: TGTGCCAGCAACCTAGCGGGAGTAGCGCCCAATGAGCAGTTCTTC. The chain has TRBV9 and TRBJ2-1, with 10 bases aligning to TRBD2. Trimming removed 6 bases from V and 6 bases from J; junction bases left unmatched: 9. The CDR3 covers 15 residues. Germline-derived CDR1 and CDR2 are SGDLS and YYNGEE.

A single count supports this clone. The V gene is TRBV5-1, the J gene TRBJ2-2; no clear D gene. Trimming pared 2 bases from V and 1 base from J, leaving 3 bases between. Germline loops: CDR1 SGHRS, CDR2 YFSETQ. This CDR3 has 13 amino acids. CDR3 in amino acids: CASSFQNTGELFF. In DNA, the CDR3 is TGCGCCAGCAGCTTCCAGAACACCGGGGAGCTGTTTTTT. Full variable domain (rest looked up from reference TRBV5-1 and TRBJ2-2): KAGVTQTPRYLIKTRGQQVTLSCSPISGHRSVSWYQQTPGQGLQFLFEYFSETQRNKGNFPGRFSGRQFSNSRSEMNVSTLELGDSALYLCASSFQNTGELFFGEGSRLTVL.

Worth noting for this clone: This may arise from a read error, as a much more abundant clone is one base away. The gene calls are TRBV7-2 and TRBJ1-1, with 7 bases that match TRBD1. Losses at the gene ends were 2 bases for V and 1 base for J; bases not matched to a gene: 1. The length of the CDR3 is 14 residues. Germline-derived CDR1 and CDR2 are SGHTA and FQGNSA. CDR3 in DNA: TGTGCCAGCAGCTTAAGGACAGGGAACACTGAAGCTTTCTTT. Its translation: CASSLRTGNTEAFF.

This clone was counted only a few times. The rearrangement uses TRBV5-1 and TRBJ1-5; TRBD1 agrees at 9 bases. Germline CDR1 SGHRS, CDR2 YFSETQ. With V trimmed by 4 bases and J by 0 bases, 2 bases remained unmatched. The CDR3 totals 15 residues. In nucleotides, the CDR3 is TGCGCCAGCAGCCTGACAGGGGGTAGCAATCAGCCCCAGCATTTT. Its translation is CASSLTGGSNQPQHF.

This clone has ten or more counts. The V and J genes are TRBV4-1 and TRBJ2-7; TRBD1 might be the D (5 bases). The germline CDR1 and CDR2 sequences are MGHRA and YSYEKL. This CDR3 has 16 amino acids. Trimming cost V 2 bases and J 7 bases, with 21 bases left between them. The CDR3, as DNA: TGCGCCAGCAGCCAATTTCAGGGTAGCCCTATGGGAGAGCAGTACTTC. Residues: CASSQFQGSPMGEQYF.

V gene TRBV7-8 combines with J gene TRBJ2-2; maybe TRBD2 (5 bases). The CDR3 is made up of 14 amino acids. Trimming stripped 4 bases from V and 4 bases from J, with 10 bases between. Germline-derived CDR1 and CDR2 are SGHVS and FQNEAQ. The CDR3 loop reads CASSSSRGTGELFF. CDR3 DNA sequence: TGTGCCAGCAGCTCAAGTCGGGGCACCGGGGAGCTGTTTTTT.

The chain carries TRBV6-6 and TRBJ1-2, with D tentatively TRBD1 (5 bases). Deletions cut 0 bases from V and 2 bases from J, with 13 bases between. The CDR3 loop spans 16 amino acids. The germline gives CDR1 MNHNY, CDR2 SVGAGI (reference sequence). The CDR3 sequence: CASSYSGREVNYGYTF. The DNA for the CDR3 is TGTGCCAGCAGTTACTCTGGCAGGGAGGTAAACTATGGCTACACCTTC.

The gene calls are TRBV19 and TRBJ1-4; 9 bases map to TRBD1. The junction had 9 bases not matched to a gene; V was cut back by 3 bases and J by 7 bases. The germline gives CDR1 LNHDA, CDR2 SQIVND (reference sequence). The CDR3 loop spans 16 amino acids. CDR3 protein: CASSMVQGAWSEKLFF. CDR3 nucleotides: TGTGCCAGTAGTATGGTACAGGGGGCTTGGAGTGAAAAACTGTTTTTT.

This clone was detected only a few times. V is TRBV2 and J is TRBJ1-2; D is perhaps TRBD1 (5 bases). CDR3 length equals 13 residues. V lost 3 bases to trimming and J lost 8 bases, with 13 bases between them. CDR1 is SNHLY and CDR2 is FYNNEI in the germline V gene. The CDR3 is CASSDGAGLGYTF. In nucleotides, the CDR3 is TGTGCCAGCAGTGATGGGGCAGGGTTAGGCTACACCTTC.

This chain connects TRBV5-1 to TRBJ1-2; D unresolved. The CDR3 has 12 residues. In germline, CDR1 is SGHRS, CDR2 YFSETQ. The V end was cut by 4 bases, the J end by 1 base, with 5 bases between. For the CDR3, the DNA is TGCGCCAGCAGCACTCTTAACTATGGCTACACCTTC. This translates into CASSTLNYGYTF.

A word on this clone: Distinct nucleotide sequences in the sample also encode this CDR3. The CDR3 loop reads CASSRQGNTEAFF. The CDR3 DNA sequence: TGTGCCAGCAGCCGACAGGGGAACACTGAAGCTTTCTTT. The chain uses TRBV12-3 or TRBV12-4 and TRBJ1-1; 7 nucleotides line up with TRBD1. The junction had 2 bases not matched to a gene; V was cut back by 6 bases and J by 1 base. The CDR3 consists of 13 residues.

The rearrangement links TRBV2 to TRBJ2-3, with TRBD1 identical over 10 bases. The CDR3 contains 15 residues. Trimming took 1 base from V and 3 from J; bases not matched to a gene: 1. Germline V gene sequence: CDR1 SNHLY, CDR2 FYNNEI. The CDR3 region has the DNA TGTGCCAGCAGTGAAGGGACAGGGGGGACAGATACGCAGTATTTT. The encoded protein is CASSEGTGGTDTQYF.

V and J are TRBV6-4 and TRBJ1-5; TRBD1 agrees at 9 bases. J gave up 7 bases and V 5 bases, and 3 bases lay outside the gene matches. Germline-derived CDR1 and CDR2 are MRHNA and SNTAGT. CDR3 length equals 13 residues. CDR3 coding DNA: TGTGCCAGCAGTCGACAGGGGGGACAGCCCCAGCATTTT. Residues: CASSRQGGQPQHF.

V is TRBV25-1 and J is TRBJ1-1; 8 bases line up with TRBD1. The junction had 13 bases not matched to a gene; V was cut back by 2 bases and J by 8 bases. The CDR3 runs 16 residues. Per the germline V gene, CDR1 is MGHDK and CDR2 is SYGVNS. In DNA form, the CDR3 reads TGTGCCAGCAGTGAAAGACCAGGGACAGGAGCCAAGGAAGCTTTCTTT. Translation: CASSERPGTGAKEAFF.

J is TRBJ2-2 and V is TRBV5-1; weak D call: TRBD2 (5 bases). V was trimmed by 2 bases and J by 6 bases, leaving 14 bases between them. The CDR3 is made up of 15 amino acids. In germline, CDR1 is SGHRS, CDR2 YFSETQ. The CDR3 sequence is CASSLSGKIPGELFF. The DNA for the CDR3 is TGCGCCAGCAGCTTAAGCGGCAAGATCCCCGGGGAGCTGTTTTTT.

The chain joins TRBV5-4 to TRBJ2-7; D is unresolved. V lost 0 bases and J lost 1, with 5 bases in between. This CDR3 is built from 13 residues. Germline V gives CDR1 SGHNT, CDR2 YYREEE (reference sequence). The CDR3 DNA follows: TGTGCCAGCAGCTTGGCCCGGTCCTACGAGCAGTACTTC. It yields the protein CASSLARSYEQYF.

This chain links TRBV7-2 with TRBJ1-2, with 8 bases aligning to TRBD1. Losses at the gene ends were 1 base for V and 3 bases for J; bases not matched to a gene: 4. This CDR3 comprises 15 residues. Germline V gene lookup returns CDR1 SGHTA and CDR2 FQGNSA. The CDR3 DNA reads as TGTGCCAGCAGCTTAGACGCAGGGGGCGACTATGGCTACACCTTC. It encodes CASSLDAGGDYGYTF. Combining the CDR3 with reference TRBV7-2 and TRBJ1-2 gives the whole variable domain GAGVSQSPSNKVTEKGKDVELRCDPISGHTALYWYRQSLGQGLEFLIYFQGNSAPDKSGLPSDRFSAERTGGSVSTLTIQRTQQEDSAVYLCASSLDAGGDYGYTFGSGTRLTVV.